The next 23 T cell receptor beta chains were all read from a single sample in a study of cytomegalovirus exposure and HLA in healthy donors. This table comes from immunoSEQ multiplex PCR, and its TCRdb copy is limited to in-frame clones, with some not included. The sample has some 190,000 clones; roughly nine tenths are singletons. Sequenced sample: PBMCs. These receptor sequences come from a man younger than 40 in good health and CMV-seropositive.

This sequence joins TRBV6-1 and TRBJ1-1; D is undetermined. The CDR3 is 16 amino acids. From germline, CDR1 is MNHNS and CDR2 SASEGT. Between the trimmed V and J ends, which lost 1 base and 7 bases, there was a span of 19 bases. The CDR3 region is CASSEGSGRRAGEAFF. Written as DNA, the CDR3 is TGTGCCAGCAGTGAAGGAAGTGGGCGGAGGGCGGGTGAAGCTTTCTTT.

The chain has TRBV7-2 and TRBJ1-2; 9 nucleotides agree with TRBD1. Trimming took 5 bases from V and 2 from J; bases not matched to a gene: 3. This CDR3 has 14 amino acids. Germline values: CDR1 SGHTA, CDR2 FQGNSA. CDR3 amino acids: CASSIGQGNYGYTF. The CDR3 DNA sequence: TGTGCCAGCAGCATAGGACAGGGGAACTATGGCTACACCTTC.

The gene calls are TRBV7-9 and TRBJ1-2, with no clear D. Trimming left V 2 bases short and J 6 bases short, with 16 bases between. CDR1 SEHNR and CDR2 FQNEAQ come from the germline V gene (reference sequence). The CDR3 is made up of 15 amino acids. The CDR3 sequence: CASSLYGRSSDGYTF. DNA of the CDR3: TGTGCCAGCAGCTTATACGGGAGATCCAGCGATGGCTACACCTTC.

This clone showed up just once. The CDR3 here is CASSKGQTYEQYF. The DNA of the CDR3 is TGTGCCAGCAGCAAAGGACAGACCTACGAGCAGTACTTC. The chain uses TRBV21-1 and TRBJ2-7; the table's D call, TRBD1, was not checked against the DNA. TRBV21-1 is listed as a pseudogene. The CDR3 totals 13 residues.

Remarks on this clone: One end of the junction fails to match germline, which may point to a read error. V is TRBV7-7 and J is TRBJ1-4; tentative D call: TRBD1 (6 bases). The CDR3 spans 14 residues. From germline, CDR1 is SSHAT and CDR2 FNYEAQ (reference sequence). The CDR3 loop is CASSLSEGDEKLFF. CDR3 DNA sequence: TGTGCTAGCAGCTTAAGTGAGGGGGATGAAAAACTGTTTTTT.

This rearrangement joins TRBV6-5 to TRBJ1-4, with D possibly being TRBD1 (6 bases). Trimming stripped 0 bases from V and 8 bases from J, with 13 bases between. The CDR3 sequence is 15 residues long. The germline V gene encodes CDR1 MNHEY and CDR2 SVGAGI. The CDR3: CASSYSMWGREKLFF. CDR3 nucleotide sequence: TGTGCCAGCAGTTACTCGATGTGGGGGCGGGAAAAACTGTTTTTT.

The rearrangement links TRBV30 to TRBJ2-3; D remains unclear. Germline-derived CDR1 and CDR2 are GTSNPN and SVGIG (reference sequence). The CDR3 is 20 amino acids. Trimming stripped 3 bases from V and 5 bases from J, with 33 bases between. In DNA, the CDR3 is TGTGCCTGGAGGATATCTGGCCCCACGCCGGAGCCCCCGTTGCGAGATACGCAGTATTTT. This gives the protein CAWRISGPTPEPPLRDTQYF.

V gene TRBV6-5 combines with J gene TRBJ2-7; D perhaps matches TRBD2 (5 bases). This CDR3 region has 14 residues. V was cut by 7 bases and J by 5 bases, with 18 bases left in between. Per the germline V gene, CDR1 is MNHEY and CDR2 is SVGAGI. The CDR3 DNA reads TGTGCCAGCAACTCCTTGACGGGAAGCCACGAGCAGTACTTC. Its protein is CASNSLTGSHEQYF.

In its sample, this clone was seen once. The CDR3 spells CASSAESGWQYF. CDR3 coding DNA: TGTGCCAGCAGTGCTGAATCCGGGTGGCAGTATTTT. The chain couples TRBV7-2 to TRBJ2-3; the D is unclear. Per germline, CDR1 SGHTA and CDR2 FQGNSA. The CDR3 loop spans 12 amino acids. The ends were cut back, 6 bases at V and 11 bases at J, with 15 bases in the middle.

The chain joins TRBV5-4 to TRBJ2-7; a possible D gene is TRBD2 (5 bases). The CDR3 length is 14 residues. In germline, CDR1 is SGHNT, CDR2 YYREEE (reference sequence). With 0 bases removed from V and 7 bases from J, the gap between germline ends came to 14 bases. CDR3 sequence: CASSLAEGPGEQYF. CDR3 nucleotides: TGTGCCAGCAGCTTGGCCGAGGGTCCGGGGGAGCAGTACTTC.

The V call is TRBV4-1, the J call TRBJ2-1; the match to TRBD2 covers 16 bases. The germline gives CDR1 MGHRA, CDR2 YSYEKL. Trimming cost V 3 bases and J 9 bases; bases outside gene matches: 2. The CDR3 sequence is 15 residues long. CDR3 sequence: CASSQGLAGGFEQFF. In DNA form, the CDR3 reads TGCGCCAGCAGCCAGGGACTAGCGGGGGGGTTTGAGCAGTTCTTC.

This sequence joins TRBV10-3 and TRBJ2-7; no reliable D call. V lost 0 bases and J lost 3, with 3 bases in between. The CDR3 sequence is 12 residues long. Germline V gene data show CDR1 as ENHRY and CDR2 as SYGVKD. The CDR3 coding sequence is TGTGCCATCAGTGAGTCGAACTACGAGCAGTACTTC. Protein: CAISESNYEQYF.

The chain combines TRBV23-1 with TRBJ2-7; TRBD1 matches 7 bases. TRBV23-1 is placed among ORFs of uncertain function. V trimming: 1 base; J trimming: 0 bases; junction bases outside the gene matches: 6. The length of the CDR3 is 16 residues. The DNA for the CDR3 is TGCGCCAGCAGTCAATACGATGCAGGGGGCTCCTACGAGCAGTACTTC. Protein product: CASSQYDAGGSYEQYF.

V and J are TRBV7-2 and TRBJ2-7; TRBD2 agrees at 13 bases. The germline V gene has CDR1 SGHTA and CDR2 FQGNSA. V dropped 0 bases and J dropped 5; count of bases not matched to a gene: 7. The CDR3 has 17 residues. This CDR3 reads CASSLAPTSGRSDEQYF. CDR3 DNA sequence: TGTGCCAGCAGCTTAGCGCCGACTAGCGGGAGGTCCGACGAGCAGTACTTC.

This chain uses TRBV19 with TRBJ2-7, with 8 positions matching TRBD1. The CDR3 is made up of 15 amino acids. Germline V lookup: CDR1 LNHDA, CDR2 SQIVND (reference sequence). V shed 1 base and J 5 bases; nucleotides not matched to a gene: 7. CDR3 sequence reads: CASSIGGQVRNEQYF. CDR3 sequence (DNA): TGTGCCAGTAGTATAGGGGGACAGGTTCGCAACGAGCAGTACTTC. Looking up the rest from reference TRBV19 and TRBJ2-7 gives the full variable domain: DGGITQSPKYLFRKEGQNVTLSCEQNLNHDAMYWYRQDPGQGLRLIYYSQIVNDFQKGDIAEGYSVSREKKESFPLTVTSAQKNPTAFYLCASSIGGQVRNEQYFGPGTRLTVT.

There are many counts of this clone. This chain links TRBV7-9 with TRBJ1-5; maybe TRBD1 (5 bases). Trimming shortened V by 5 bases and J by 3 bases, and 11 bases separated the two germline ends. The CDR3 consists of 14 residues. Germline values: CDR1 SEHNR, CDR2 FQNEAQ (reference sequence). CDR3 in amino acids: CASSNGQDNQPQHF. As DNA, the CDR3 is TGTGCCAGCAGCAACGGACAAGACAATCAGCCCCAGCATTTT.

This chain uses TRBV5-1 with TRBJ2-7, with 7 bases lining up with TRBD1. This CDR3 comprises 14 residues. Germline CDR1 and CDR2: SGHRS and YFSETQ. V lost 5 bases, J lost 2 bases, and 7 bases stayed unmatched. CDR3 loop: CASRPPGQAYEQYF. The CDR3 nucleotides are TGCGCCAGCAGGCCCCCCGGACAGGCCTACGAGCAGTACTTC.

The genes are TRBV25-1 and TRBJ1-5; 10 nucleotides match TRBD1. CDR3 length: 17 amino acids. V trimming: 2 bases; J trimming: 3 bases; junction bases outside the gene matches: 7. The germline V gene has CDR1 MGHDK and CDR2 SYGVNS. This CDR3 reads CASSERWDRGYNQPQHF. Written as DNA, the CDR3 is TGTGCCAGCAGTGAAAGGTGGGACAGGGGATACAATCAGCCCCAGCATTTT.

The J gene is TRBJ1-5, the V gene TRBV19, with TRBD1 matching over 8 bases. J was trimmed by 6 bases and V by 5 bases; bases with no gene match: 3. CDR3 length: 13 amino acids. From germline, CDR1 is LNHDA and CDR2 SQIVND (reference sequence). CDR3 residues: CASSDRGFQPQHF. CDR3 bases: TGTGCCAGTAGTGACAGGGGTTTTCAGCCCCAGCATTTT.

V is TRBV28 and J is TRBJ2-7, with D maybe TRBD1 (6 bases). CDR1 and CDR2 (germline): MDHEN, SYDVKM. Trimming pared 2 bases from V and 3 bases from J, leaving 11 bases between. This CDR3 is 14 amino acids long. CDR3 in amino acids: CASSLGQGFYEQYF. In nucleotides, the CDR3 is TGTGCCAGCAGTTTAGGGCAGGGGTTCTACGAGCAGTACTTC.

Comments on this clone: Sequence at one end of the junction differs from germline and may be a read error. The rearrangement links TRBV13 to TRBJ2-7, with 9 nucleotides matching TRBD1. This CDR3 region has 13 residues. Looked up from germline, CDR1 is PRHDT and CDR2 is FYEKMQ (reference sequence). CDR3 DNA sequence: TGTGCCAGCAGCGTAACAGGGGGCTACGAGCAGCACTTC. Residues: CASSVTGGYEQHF.

The CDR3 region is CASSLRQYSNQPQHF. The CDR3 coding sequence is TGTGCCAGCAGTTTACGTCAGTATAGCAATCAGCCCCAGCATTTT. The V and J genes are TRBV27 and TRBJ1-5; D gene unclear. There are 15 residues in the CDR3. Trimming cost V 2 bases and J 0 bases, with 8 bases left between them. Looked up from germline, CDR1 is MNHEY and CDR2 is SMNVEV (reference sequence).

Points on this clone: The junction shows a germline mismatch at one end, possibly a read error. CDR3 nucleotide sequence: TGTGCCAGCAGATTGGTGCCCACAGATACGCAGTATTTT. Amino acids: CASRLVPTDTQYF. J is TRBJ2-3 and V is TRBV5-8; no reliable D call. CDR3 length: 13 amino acids. Per the germline V gene, CDR1 is SGHTS and CDR2 is YDEGEE.